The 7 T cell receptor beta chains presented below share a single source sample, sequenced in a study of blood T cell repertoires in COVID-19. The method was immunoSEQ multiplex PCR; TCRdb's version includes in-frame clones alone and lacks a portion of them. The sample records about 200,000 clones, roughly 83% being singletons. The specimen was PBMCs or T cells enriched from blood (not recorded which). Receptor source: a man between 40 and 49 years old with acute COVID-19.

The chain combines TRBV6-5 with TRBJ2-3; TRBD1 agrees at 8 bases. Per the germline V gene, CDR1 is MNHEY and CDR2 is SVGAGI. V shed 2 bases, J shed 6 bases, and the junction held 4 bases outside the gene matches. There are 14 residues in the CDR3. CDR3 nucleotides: TGTGCCAGCAGTTACACAACAGGGGGGGATACGCAGTATTTT. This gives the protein CASSYTTGGDTQYF.

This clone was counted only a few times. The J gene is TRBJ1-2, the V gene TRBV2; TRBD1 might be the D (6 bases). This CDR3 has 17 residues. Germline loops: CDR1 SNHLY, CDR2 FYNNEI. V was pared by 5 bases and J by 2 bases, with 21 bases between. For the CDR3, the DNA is TGTGCCAGCAGTCATCCGGTTACAGGGTCTTCGAACTATGGCTACACCTTC. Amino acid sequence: CASSHPVTGSSNYGYTF.

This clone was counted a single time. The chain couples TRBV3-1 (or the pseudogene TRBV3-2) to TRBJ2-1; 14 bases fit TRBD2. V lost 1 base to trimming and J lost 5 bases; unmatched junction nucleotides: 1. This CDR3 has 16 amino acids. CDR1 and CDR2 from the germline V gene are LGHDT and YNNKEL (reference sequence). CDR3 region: CASSQGTSGRNNEQFF. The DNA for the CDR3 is TGTGCCAGCAGCCAAGGGACTAGCGGGAGGAACAATGAGCAGTTCTTC.

The CDR3 sequence is CASSLLGLAESKNIQYF. The CDR3 DNA reads as TGTGCCAGCAGTCTACTCGGACTGGCCGAATCCAAAAACATTCAGTACTTC. V and J are TRBV28 and TRBJ2-4, with TRBD2 as a possible D gene (5 bases). Germline CDR1 reads MDHEN; CDR2 reads SYDVKM. There are 17 residues in the CDR3. Trimming removed 5 bases from V and 2 bases from J, with 19 bases in between.

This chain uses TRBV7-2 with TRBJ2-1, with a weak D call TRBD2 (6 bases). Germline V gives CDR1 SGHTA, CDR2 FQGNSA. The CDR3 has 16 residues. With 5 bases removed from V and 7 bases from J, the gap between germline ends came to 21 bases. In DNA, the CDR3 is TGTGCCAGCAGCCTAGTAGCGGCCATCCGGGGAAATGAGCAGTTCTTC. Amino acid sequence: CASSLVAAIRGNEQFF.

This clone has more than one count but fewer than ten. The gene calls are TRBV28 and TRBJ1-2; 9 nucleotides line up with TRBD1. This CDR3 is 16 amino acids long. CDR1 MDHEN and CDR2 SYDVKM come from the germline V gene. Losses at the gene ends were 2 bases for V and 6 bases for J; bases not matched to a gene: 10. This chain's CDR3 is CASSLGTGYLSHGYTF. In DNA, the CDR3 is TGTGCCAGCAGTTTAGGGACAGGGTACCTTTCTCATGGCTACACCTTC.

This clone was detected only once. CDR3 coding DNA: TGCAGCGTTGAAGCGCAGGACAGGGGGAGAATCTATAACTATGGCTACACCTTC. Amino acid sequence: CSVEAQDRGRIYNYGYTF. The V and J genes are TRBV29-1 and TRBJ1-2, with TRBD1 matching 10 bases. V was clipped by 1 base and J by 1 base; unmatched bases: 12. The germline V gene has CDR1 SQVTM and CDR2 ANQGSEA. The CDR3 sequence is 18 residues long. The full variable domain, completed using reference TRBV29-1 and TRBJ1-2, is SAVISQKPSRDICQRGTSLTIQCQVDSQVTMMFWYRQQPGQSLTLIATANQGSEATYESGFVIDKFPISRPNLTFSTLTVSNMSPEDSSIYLCSVEAQDRGRIYNYGYTFGSGTRLTVV.